The 5 T cell receptor beta chains presented below share a single source sample, sequenced in a study of CD4 and CD8 cells across lung adenocarcinoma regions (dated 2018 in TCRdb). Libraries were constructed by PCR. The sequencer was a HiSeq X Ten. In-frame beta chains were kept once TCRdb had trimmed the public reads at Q25 with fastp and called clones with MiXCR. Entries that share a CDR3 protein sequence are merged under the most common genes and DNA. Within this sample are about 19,000 distinct CDR3 sequences, with around 50% of them counted one time only. The ten largest clones represent 34% of the sample. The specimen was CD8+ T cells from the margin of a lung tumor. The sample's cell subset or site label, decoded: tumor margin region. Receptors originate from a male donor with lung adenocarcinoma. The CD4 and CD8 labels of this study may be unreliable.

The J gene is TRBJ2-1, the V gene TRBV7-6; no reliable D call. V gave up 1 base and J gave up 9 bases, with 10 bases separating them. CDR3 size: 13 residues. CDR1 SGHVS and CDR2 FNYEAQ come from the germline V gene. CDR3 sequence (DNA): TGTGCCAGCAGCTTAGGGGATAGGAGTGAGCAGTTCTTC. Residues: CASSLGDRSEQFF.

This clonotype has more than one count but fewer than ten. This chain connects TRBV27 to TRBJ2-5; the match to TRBD1 covers 8 bases. The closer fit of TRBJ2-7 to the DNA end suggests the J call may be wrong. The CDR3 consists of 16 residues. The germline V gene has CDR1 MNHEY and CDR2 SMNVEV (reference sequence). The CDR3 nucleotides read TGTGCCAGCAGTTTTTACCCAGGGGGCCCCGAGTCCGAGCAGTACTTC. Its translation: CASSFYPGGPESEQYF.

The CDR3 coding sequence is TGTGCCAGCAGCCACAGGGGGCAGAATTCACCCCTCCACTTT. This encodes CASSHRGQNSPLHF. V is TRBV6-1 and J is TRBJ1-6; 9 positions match TRBD1. V trimming: 6 bases; J trimming: 7 bases; junction bases outside the gene matches: 4. The CDR3 has 14 residues. Germline assignment: CDR1 MNHNS and CDR2 SASEGT.

Regarding this clonotype: Its ends do not fully match the called genes, so a read error is possible. The chain employs TRBV6-1 and TRBJ2-3; 9 nucleotides line up with TRBD2. The CDR3 has 16 amino acids. Looked up from germline, CDR1 is MNHNS and CDR2 is SASEGT. The chain's CDR3 is CASAGRGGSGQDTQYF. The DNA for the CDR3 is TGTGCCAGCGCGGGGCGGGGGGGCAGCGGCCAAGATACCCAGTACTTT.

As for this clonotype: A much larger clone sits a single nucleotide away, making a read error possible. J is TRBJ2-1 and V is TRBV6-5, with 8 positions matching TRBD2. The DNA matches TRBJ2-7 better at its end, which makes the J call doubtful. CDR1 MNHEY and CDR2 SVGAGI come from the germline V gene. The CDR3 extends over 15 amino acids. The CDR3 reads CASSYSAGANNEQYF. As DNA, the CDR3 is TGTGCCAGCAGTTACTCAGCGGGAGCGAACAATGAGCAGTACTTC.